This T cell receptor beta chain was recorded in a study of T cell repertoires in cytomegalovirus infection. Study details: Signatures in public TCR beta sequences pointed to both CMV infection and matching HLA type.

TCRdb called the reads again in MiXCR, with one record for every CDR3 protein. The sample holds 640,000 or so distinct CDR3 sequences; around 31% are singletons and the top ten take about 18%. Note on this clonotype: Its antigen is undetermined.

The CDR3 loop spans 14 amino acids. Trimming removed 5 bases from V and 4 bases from J; junction bases left unmatched: 7. Germline lookup yields CDR1 MGHRA and CDR2 YSYEKL. This clonotype was obtained from a human donor in good health (CMV status not recorded). Some clones in this sample may be carry-over from other donors' samples. The V call is TRBV4-1, the J call TRBJ2-5; 7 positions match TRBD2. The starting material was cultured PBMCs, obtained from culture after CMV antigen stimulation. CDR3 sequence reads: CASSAGVVRETQYF. The CDR3 nucleotides are TGCGCCAGCAGCGCGGGGGTAGTCCGAGAGACCCAGTACTTC.